The sample holds many counts of the clone carrying this TCR beta chain. Its antigen is unknown. From the multiplex PCR reads, TCRdb called clonotypes with MiXCR, one entry per CDR3 protein. Altogether roughly 260,000 distinct CDR3 sequences are present, roughly 30% being singletons, with the ten largest covering 1.1%. This record comes from a study of breast tumors, draining lymph nodes, adjacent tissues. The study, taken as a whole, reports: Tumor and nontumor repertoires were significantly more similar in luminal-like than in basal-like breast cancer. Tumors had less TCR diversity than lymph nodes, more than nontumor tissue.

The lymph nodes were axillary draining lymph nodes from breast cancer patients. This receptor was taken from a female donor with breast cancer. Some clones in this sample may be carry-over from other donors' samples. Specimen: axillary lymph node tissue.

The CDR3 nucleotides read TGCAGTGCTAGAGATCCAGCGGGATACCAAGAGACCCAGTACTTC. It encodes CSARDPAGYQETQYF. The chain is built from TRBV20-1 and TRBJ2-5, with 7 positions matching TRBD2. The CDR3 is 15 amino acids. After removal of 0 bases from V and 0 bases from J, the junction contained 4 bases not matched to a gene. Looked up from germline, CDR1 is DFQATT and CDR2 is SNEGSKA (reference sequence).